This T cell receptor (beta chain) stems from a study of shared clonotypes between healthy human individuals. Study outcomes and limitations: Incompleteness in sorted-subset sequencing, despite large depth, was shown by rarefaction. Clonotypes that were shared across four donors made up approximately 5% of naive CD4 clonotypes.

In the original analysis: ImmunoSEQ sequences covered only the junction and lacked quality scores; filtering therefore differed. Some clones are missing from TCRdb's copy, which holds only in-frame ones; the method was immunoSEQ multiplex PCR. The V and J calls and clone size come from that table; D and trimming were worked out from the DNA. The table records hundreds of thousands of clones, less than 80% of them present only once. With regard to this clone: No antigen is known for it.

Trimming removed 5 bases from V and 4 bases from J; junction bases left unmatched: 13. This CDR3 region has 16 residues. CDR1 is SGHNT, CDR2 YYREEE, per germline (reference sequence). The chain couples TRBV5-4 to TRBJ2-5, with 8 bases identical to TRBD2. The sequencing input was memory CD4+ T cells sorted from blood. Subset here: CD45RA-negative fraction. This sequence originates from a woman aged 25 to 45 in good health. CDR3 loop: CASSREPGLGPETQYF. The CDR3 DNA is TGTGCCAGCAGTCGCGAACCGGGACTAGGCCCAGAGACCCAGTACTTC.